These 29 T cell receptor beta chains were sequenced from one sample in a study of OX40 agonist ivuxolimab in advanced cancers. TCRdb keeps only in-frame clones here, not all; method: immunoSEQ multiplex PCR. The sample lists some 75,000 clones; almost 85% were seen once. The input for sequencing was CD4+ or CD8+ T cells sorted from blood, taken in a trial of the OX40 agonist ivuxolimab. These receptor sequences come from an adult with an advanced solid tumor such as melanoma, head and neck, liver or kidney cancer.

CDR3 DNA: TGTGCCAGCAGCGATCAGGGGAGAGCAGATACGCAGTATTTT. This translates into CASSDQGRADTQYF. The V and J genes are TRBV11-3 and TRBJ2-3; the D gene is possibly TRBD1 (6 bases). Trimming took off 5 bases at V and 4 bases at J, with 13 bases between the two ends. The germline V gene encodes CDR1 SGHNT and CDR2 YENEEA. There are 14 residues in the CDR3.

This clone was picked up a small number of times. The DNA for the CDR3 is TGCGCCAGCAGCTTGGGAGCTAGCGGGAGGGCAACAGATACGCAGTATTTT. Its protein is CASSLGASGRATDTQYF. This sequence joins TRBV5-1 and TRBJ2-3, with 12 bases identical to TRBD2. The CDR3 runs to 17 residues. J was trimmed by 3 bases and V by 0 bases; bases with no gene match: 5. The germline V gene has CDR1 SGHRS and CDR2 YFSETQ.

The V and J genes are TRBV9 and TRBJ1-2; 9 bases line up with TRBD1. Germline-derived CDR1 and CDR2 are SGDLS and YYNGEE. The junction had 12 bases not matched to a gene; V was cut back by 7 bases and J by 8 bases. The CDR3 has 14 residues. CDR3 in DNA: TGTGCCAGCTCTGTTAGCACAGGGGGCCGAGGCTACACCTTC. Its translation is CASSVSTGGRGYTF.

The rearrangement links TRBV29-1 to TRBJ2-1; D may be TRBD2 (5 bases). The V end was cut by 7 bases, the J end by 9 bases, with 10 bases between. CDR3 size: 10 residues. Germline lookup yields CDR1 SQVTM and CDR2 ANQGSEA. CDR3 sequence (DNA): TGCAGCGCCTACAGCGGTGAGCAGTTCTTC. Amino acid sequence: CSAYSGEQFF.

The chain is built from TRBV4-2 and TRBJ2-3, with 9 bases fitting TRBD2. V gave up 1 base and J gave up 1 base; unmatched junction bases: 3. The CDR3 consists of 16 residues. Germline CDR1 reads LGHNA; CDR2 reads YNFKEQ. Written as DNA, the CDR3 is TGTGCCAGCAGCCAAGCGGCGGGGGGGCGCACAGATACGCAGTATTTT. It codes for CASSQAAGGRTDTQYF.

This chain connects TRBV28 to TRBJ2-6, with unresolved D. This CDR3 contains 15 residues. Germline V gives CDR1 MDHEN, CDR2 SYDVKM. Trimming removed 4 bases from V and 4 bases from J, with 11 bases in between. The CDR3 region has the DNA TGTGCCAGCAGTTCGCGACTGTTCGGGGCCAACGTCCTGACTTTC. Translated, it gives CASSSRLFGANVLTF.

V usage is TRBV2 and J usage is TRBJ1-2, with D unresolved. The CDR3 loop spans 13 amino acids. Germline CDR1 is SNHLY and CDR2 is FYNNEI. Trimming pared 2 bases from V and 8 bases from J, leaving 12 bases between. CDR3 sequence: CASSEIGSEGYTF. CDR3 bases: TGTGCCAGCAGTGAAATTGGCTCCGAGGGCTACACCTTC. The full variable domain, its missing parts supplied by reference TRBV2 and TRBJ1-2, is EPEVTQTPSHQVTQMGQEVILRCVPISNHLYFYWYRQILGQKVEFLVSFYNNEISEKSEIFDDQFSVERPDGSNFTLKIRSTKLEDSAMYFCASSEIGSEGYTFGSGTRLTVV.

The chain uses TRBV4-1 and TRBJ2-2, with 9 bases matching TRBD1. Germline-derived CDR1 and CDR2 are MGHRA and YSYEKL. The length of the CDR3 is 14 residues. The V gene end was trimmed by 5 bases and the J gene end by 4 bases; junction bases not matched to a gene: 2. The CDR3 protein is CASSRQGVTGELFF. The CDR3 nucleotides read TGCGCCAGCAGCAGACAGGGGGTCACCGGGGAGCTGTTTTTT.

The V gene is TRBV5-6, the J gene TRBJ1-4; a possible D gene is TRBD1 (5 bases). This CDR3 is 14 amino acids long. Germline CDR1 SGHDT, CDR2 YYEEEE. Between the trimmed V and J ends, which lost 4 bases and 7 bases, there was a span of 14 bases. CDR3 protein: CASSPLGVGEKLFF. The CDR3 DNA reads TGTGCCAGCAGCCCCTTGGGGGTGGGTGAAAAACTGTTTTTT.

A single count supports this clone. This sequence joins TRBV9 and TRBJ2-7; perhaps TRBD1 as D (6 bases). The CDR3 length is 15 residues. The germline V and J ends were trimmed by 0 bases and 12 bases, with 22 bases remaining between them. Germline CDR1 is SGDLS and CDR2 is YYNGEE. The CDR3 region is CASSVEGGVGRRRYF. CDR3 nucleotides: TGTGCCAGCAGCGTAGAAGGGGGTGTTGGGCGGCGGAGGTACTTC.

The chain employs TRBV7-2 and TRBJ2-7, with TRBD2 identical over 10 bases. V gave up 6 bases and J gave up 12 bases; unmatched junction bases: 17. There are 15 residues in the CDR3. Germline CDR1 reads SGHTA; CDR2 reads FQGNSA. The CDR3 sequence: CASSPRHGLAEVRYF. Written as DNA, the CDR3 is TGTGCCAGCAGTCCCAGGCACGGACTAGCGGAGGTGCGGTACTTC.

This chain joins TRBV6-1 and TRBJ2-3, with D unresolved. V was pared by 7 bases and J by 1 base, with 9 bases between. CDR3 length: 13 residues. CDR1 and CDR2 from the germline V gene are MNHNS and SASEGT. The CDR3 coding sequence is TGTGCCAGCACCGTCTCGCGCACAGATACGCAGTATTTT. Amino acids: CASTVSRTDTQYF.

The rearrangement joins TRBV29-1 to TRBJ2-5; 7 nucleotides match TRBD2. The germline gives CDR1 SQVTM, CDR2 ANQGSEA. Trimming removed 5 bases from V and 1 base from J; junction bases left unmatched: 1. This CDR3 is built from 12 residues. The CDR3 nucleotides are TGCAGCGTTTGGACTAGCCAAGAGACCCAGTACTTC. It is translated as CSVWTSQETQYF.

A single count supports this clone. The chain combines TRBV28 with TRBJ1-1; the match to TRBD1 covers 7 bases. Per germline, CDR1 MDHEN and CDR2 SYDVKM. With 6 bases clipped from V and 0 bases from J, the junction kept 4 bases outside the gene matches. This CDR3 is built from 14 residues. CDR3 in DNA: TGTGCCAGCAGCGCGACAGGGATGAACACTGAAGCTTTCTTT. Its translation is CASSATGMNTEAFF.

This clone was observed once. The J gene is TRBJ1-1, the V gene TRBV4-3; a possible D gene is TRBD1 (5 bases). The CDR3 covers 14 residues. Germline lookup yields CDR1 LGHNA and CDR2 YSLEER. Trimming removed 4 bases from V and 1 base from J, with 10 bases in between. The CDR3 bases are TGCGCCAGCAGCCTCAGGGTTGGGAACACTGAAGCTTTCTTT. Translation: CASSLRVGNTEAFF.

This clone was seen a handful of times. The chain carries TRBV4-1 and TRBJ1-2; D unresolved. The germline CDR1 and CDR2 sequences are MGHRA and YSYEKL. V lost 0 bases to trimming and J lost 5 bases, with 13 bases between them. This CDR3 has 15 residues. This chain's CDR3 is CASSQDRRLLYGYTF. In nucleotides, the CDR3 is TGCGCCAGCAGCCAAGATAGGCGGCTCCTATATGGCTACACCTTC.

This clone appeared once. This chain connects TRBV28 to TRBJ2-2, with 9 bases that match TRBD1. The CDR3 length is 16 residues. V lost 5 bases and J lost 5; bases outside the gene matches: 9. Per the germline V gene, CDR1 is MDHEN and CDR2 is SYDVKM. The CDR3 region has the DNA TGTGCCAGCAGTCCACACCCGACAGGGGGAACCGGGGAGCTGTTTTTT. Translated, it gives CASSPHPTGGTGELFF.

The chain uses TRBV5-6 and TRBJ2-5; possibly TRBD2 for D (7 bases). Per the germline V gene, CDR1 is SGHDT and CDR2 is YYEEEE. V dropped 2 bases and J dropped 5 bases, with 16 bases sitting between them. The CDR3 is 15 residues long. DNA for the CDR3: TGTGCCAGCAGCTTATATCGGGGGGCTTGGGAGACCCAGTACTTC. Translating it yields CASSLYRGAWETQYF.

The chain has TRBV2 and TRBJ2-7, with 8 bases lining up with TRBD2. The CDR3 length is 13 residues. The trim removed 6 bases at V and 3 bases at J, leaving 4 bases unmatched. The germline CDR1 and CDR2 sequences are SNHLY and FYNNEI. This CDR3 is CASRLTSGYEQYF. The CDR3 DNA sequence: TGTGCCAGCAGGCTAACTAGCGGCTACGAGCAGTACTTC.

CDR3 residues: CAISESGKGPYEQYF. The CDR3 nucleotides are TGTGCCATCAGTGAGTCAGGGAAGGGTCCCTACGAGCAGTACTTC. The V gene is TRBV10-3, the J gene TRBJ2-7, with D unresolved. Germline V gene data show CDR1 as ENHRY and CDR2 as SYGVKD. There are 15 residues in the CDR3. V dropped 0 bases and J dropped 2 bases, with 11 bases sitting between them.

The chain recombines TRBV4-3 with TRBJ2-7, with a possible D match to TRBD1 (6 bases). The germline V gene has CDR1 LGHNA and CDR2 YSLEER. V shed 0 bases and J shed 0 bases, with 12 bases lying between them. This CDR3 spans 16 amino acids. CDR3 amino acids: CASSQEPGHTSYEQYF. In DNA form, the CDR3 reads TGCGCCAGCAGCCAAGAACCGGGACATACCTCCTACGAGCAGTACTTC.

The chain uses TRBV7-9 and TRBJ2-7, with D possibly TRBD2 on 5 matching bases. V gave up 1 base and J gave up 2 bases, with 12 bases separating them. The length of the CDR3 is 15 residues. Germline CDR1 SEHNR, CDR2 FQNEAQ (reference sequence). This CDR3 is CASSLGGISPYEQYF. Here the CDR3 DNA reads TGTGCCAGCAGCTTAGGAGGGATTTCACCCTACGAGCAGTACTTC.

In this sample, this clone turned up once. This chain connects TRBV28 to TRBJ2-7; D is unclear. This CDR3 comprises 16 residues. The germline V gene has CDR1 MDHEN and CDR2 SYDVKM. V lost 3 bases, J lost 3 bases, and 18 bases lay in between. The CDR3 bases are TGTGCCAGCAGTTTTGCGTCGGGCGGCCAGGTCTACGAGCAGTACTTC. Protein sequence: CASSFASGGQVYEQYF.

The chain has TRBV25-1 and TRBJ2-5; TRBD2 is a possible D gene (5 bases). Trimming took 5 bases from V and 4 from J, leaving 14 bases between them. The CDR3 runs to 14 residues. In germline, CDR1 is MGHDK, CDR2 SYGVNS. The CDR3 spells CASSRARAGETQYF. Written as DNA, the CDR3 is TGTGCCAGCAGTCGGGCGAGGGCAGGAGAGACCCAGTACTTC.

The V and J genes are TRBV6-6 and TRBJ2-7; 9 bases fit TRBD1. Trimming removed 6 bases from V and 4 bases from J; junction bases left unmatched: 7. The CDR3 is made up of 14 amino acids. Germline-derived CDR1 and CDR2 are MNHNY and SVGAGI (reference sequence). CDR3 DNA: TGTGCCAGCAGGCCGGGACAGGGCCCTTACGAGCAGTACTTC. Amino acid sequence: CASRPGQGPYEQYF.

The gene calls are TRBV5-1 and TRBJ1-2; D remains unclear. The CDR3 has 14 residues. V shed 1 base and J shed 3 bases, with 10 bases lying between them. Germline V CDR1 and CDR2: SGHRS, YFSETQ. Here the CDR3 reads CASSLIRLDYGYTF. The CDR3 DNA is TGCGCCAGCAGCTTGATCAGGTTAGACTATGGCTACACCTTC.

This sequence joins TRBV7-9 and TRBJ2-7, with 9 bases lining up with TRBD1. J was trimmed by 5 bases and V by 3 bases; bases with no gene match: 5. This CDR3 spans 14 amino acids. Germline assignment: CDR1 SEHNR and CDR2 FQNEAQ (reference sequence). DNA for the CDR3: TGTGCCAGCAGCTTCGGACAGGGGAAGAACGAGCAGTACTTC. Encoded protein: CASSFGQGKNEQYF.

The J gene is TRBJ2-3, the V gene TRBV19; possible D gene TRBD1, 5 bases. The length of the CDR3 is 16 residues. With 7 bases removed from V and 0 bases from J, the gap between germline ends came to 17 bases. The germline CDR1 and CDR2 sequences are LNHDA and SQIVND (reference sequence). CDR3 amino acids: CASTRLPGASTDTQYF. In nucleotides, the CDR3 is TGTGCCAGTACTCGCCTGCCTGGGGCTAGCACAGATACGCAGTATTTT.

The J gene is TRBJ1-3, the V gene TRBV28; no clear D gene. V lost 2 bases and J 3 bases, leaving 17 bases between the germline ends. The germline CDR1 and CDR2 sequences are MDHEN and SYDVKM. The CDR3 loop spans 17 amino acids. CDR3 loop: CASSLPYELRSGNTIYF. Written as DNA, the CDR3 is TGTGCCAGCAGTTTACCGTACGAGCTGCGGAGTGGAAACACCATATATTTT.